This T cell receptor (beta chain) was recorded in a study of CD8 T cells in Susac syndrome. Study-level results: The authors acknowledged that their TCR sequencing and HLA analysis involved a relatively small number of individuals.

In contrast to the negatively isolated CD8+ and CD4+ T cells, TEMRA cells were FACS-enriched. V gave up 5 bases and J gave up 8 bases, with 12 bases separating them. Germline V gene lookup returns CDR1 SEHNR and CDR2 FQNEAQ (reference sequence). The CDR3 covers 13 residues. A remark on this clonotype: The antigen is not known.

RNA in amounts of 0.5 to 1 ug was reverse transcribed with random hexamers. By means of immunoSEQ multiplex PCR, TCR beta CDR3 spanning 54 Vbeta and 13 Jbeta underwent amplification. TCRdb ran MiXCR on the immunoSEQ multiplex PCR reads and lists one entry per CDR3 protein. Found here are over 120,000 distinct CDR3 sequences, approximately 93% of them singletons; the top ten hold under 0.095%. This TCR was sampled from a human donor in good health. Sequenced material: CD4+ T cells from PBMCs. The chain uses TRBV7-9 and TRBJ1-4; D unclear. The CDR3 nucleotides read TGTGCCAGCAGCAGAGCCGCAGACGAAAAACTGTTTTTT. This sequence encodes CASSRAADEKLFF.